A single T cell receptor beta chain is shown here with its context. This specimen comes from a study of OX40 agonist ivuxolimab in advanced cancers. Libraries were prepared by immunoSEQ multiplex PCR; TCRdb keeps only in-frame clonotypes and omits some of them. The profile shows about 35,000 clones, around 83% of them singletons. The CDR3 extends over 13 amino acids. V lost 2 bases to trimming and J lost 1 base, with 3 bases between them. Germline V gives CDR1 LNHDA, CDR2 SQIVND (reference sequence). The chain has TRBV19 and TRBJ1-5; D not resolved. This material consisted of CD4+ or CD8+ T cells sorted from blood, taken in a trial of the OX40 agonist ivuxolimab. This receptor was identified in an adult with an advanced solid tumor such as melanoma, head and neck, liver or kidney cancer. The CDR3: CASSIQSNQPQHF. Here the CDR3 DNA reads TGTGCCAGTAGTATACAAAGCAATCAGCCCCAGCATTTT. The full variable domain, its missing parts supplied by reference TRBV19 and TRBJ1-5, is DGGITQSPKYLFRKEGQNVTLSCEQNLNHDAMYWYRQDPGQGLRLIYYSQIVNDFQKGDIAEGYSVSREKKESFPLTVTSAQKNPTAFYLCASSIQSNQPQHFGDGTRLSIL.